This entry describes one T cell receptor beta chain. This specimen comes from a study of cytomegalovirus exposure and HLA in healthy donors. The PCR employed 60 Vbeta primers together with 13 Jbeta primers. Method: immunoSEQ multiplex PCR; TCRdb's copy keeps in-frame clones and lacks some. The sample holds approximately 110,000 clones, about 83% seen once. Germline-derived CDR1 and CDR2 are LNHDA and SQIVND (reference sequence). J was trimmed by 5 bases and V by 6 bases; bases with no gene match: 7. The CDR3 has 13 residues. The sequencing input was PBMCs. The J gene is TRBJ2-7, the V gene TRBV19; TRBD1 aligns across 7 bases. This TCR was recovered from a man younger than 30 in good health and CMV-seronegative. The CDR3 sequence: CASSRQGEDEQYF. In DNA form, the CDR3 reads TGTGCCAGTAGCCGACAGGGAGAGGACGAGCAGTACTTC.